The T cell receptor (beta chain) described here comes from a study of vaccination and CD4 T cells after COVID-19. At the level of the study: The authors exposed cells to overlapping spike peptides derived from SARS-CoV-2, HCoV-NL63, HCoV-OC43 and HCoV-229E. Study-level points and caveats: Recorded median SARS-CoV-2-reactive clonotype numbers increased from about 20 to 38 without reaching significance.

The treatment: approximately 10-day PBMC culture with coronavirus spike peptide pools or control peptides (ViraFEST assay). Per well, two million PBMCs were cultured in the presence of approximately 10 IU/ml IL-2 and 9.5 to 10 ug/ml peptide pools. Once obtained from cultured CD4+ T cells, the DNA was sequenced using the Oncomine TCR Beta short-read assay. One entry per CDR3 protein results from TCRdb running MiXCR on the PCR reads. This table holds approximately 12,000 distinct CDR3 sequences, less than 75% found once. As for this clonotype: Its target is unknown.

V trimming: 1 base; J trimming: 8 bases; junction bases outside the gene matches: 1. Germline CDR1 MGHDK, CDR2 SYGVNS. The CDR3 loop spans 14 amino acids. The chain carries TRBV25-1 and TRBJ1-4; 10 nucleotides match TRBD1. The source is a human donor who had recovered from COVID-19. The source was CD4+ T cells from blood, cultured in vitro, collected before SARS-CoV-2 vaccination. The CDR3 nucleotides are TGTGCCAGCAGTGAATGGACAGGGGGGGAAAAACTGTTTTTT. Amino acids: CASSEWTGGEKLFF.